This is a list of T cell receptor beta chains from one sample in a study of blood T cell repertoires in COVID-19. The data were produced by immunoSEQ multiplex PCR, yet TCRdb's version contains in-frame clones alone and is incomplete. The repertoire includes a few hundred thousand clones, 80% to 90% of them detected once, and approximately 1% sits in the top ten. Sample: PBMCs or T cells enriched from blood (not recorded which). The receptors come from a young man who had recovered from COVID-19. CDR3s include the opening cysteine and the closing phenylalanine or tryptophan. Fields, in order: V gene, D gene, J gene, clone size, CDR3 protein, CDR3 DNA. D genes are given only for firm matches. A row's size may be missing; if present it is once, few, many or a size class.

TRBV14	-	TRBJ2-3	-	CASSPTTLNTDTQYF	TGTGCCAGCAGCCCCACTACCCTCAACACAGATACGCAGTATTTT
TRBV19	-	TRBJ1-6	-	CASSIVRYNSPLHF	TGTGCCAGTAGTATAGTACGGTATAATTCACCCCTCCACTTT
TRBV5-1	-	TRBJ2-3	-	CASSLGGYSTDTQYF	TGCGCCAGCAGCTTGGGCGGGTACAGCACAGATACGCAGTATTTT
TRBV11-2	-	TRBJ2-3	-	CASSLQGDTQYF	TGTGCCAGCAGTCTACAGGGTGATACGCAGTATTTT
TRBV12-3/TRBV12-4	-	TRBJ2-2	-	CASSSLYDGELFF	TGTGCCAGCAGTTCACTTTATGACGGGGAGCTGTTTTTT
TRBV14	-	TRBJ2-3	-	CASSQGDTLFTDTQYF	TGTGCCAGCAGCCAAGGGGACACCCTCTTCACAGATACGCAGTATTTT
TRBV6-5	-	TRBJ2-5	-	CASSYSRDLRETQYF	TGTGCCAGCAGTTACTCGCGGGACCTCCGAGAGACCCAGTACTTC
TRBV28	-	TRBJ1-4	-	CASSPPGAGGEKLFF	TGTGCCAGCAGTCCCCCGGGGGCGGGGGGTGAAAAACTGTTTTTT
TRBV7-9	-	TRBJ1-6	-	CASSLGPVPRDSPLHF	TGTGCCAGCAGCTTAGGGCCGGTCCCACGGGATTCACCCCTCCACTTT
TRBV9	-	TRBJ1-6	-	CASSVAGVNSPLHF	TGTGCCAGCAGCGTAGCAGGGGTCAATTCACCCCTCCACTTT
TRBV5-6	-	TRBJ2-1	-	CASSLIGAYNEQFF	TGTGCCAGCAGCTTGATAGGGGCCTACAATGAGCAGTTCTTC
TRBV28	-	TRBJ1-2	-	CASSLRGTLYGYTF	TGTGCCAGCAGTTTAAGAGGGACACTCTATGGCTACACCTTC
TRBV19	TRBD1	TRBJ1-5	-	CATRQGQNQPQHF	TGTGCCACCCGACAGGGGCAGAATCAGCCCCAGCATTTT
TRBV30	TRBD1	TRBJ2-7	-	CAWSVRLGQGASEQYF	TGTGCCTGGAGTGTACGTTTAGGACAGGGGGCGAGTGAGCAGTACTTC
TRBV5-1	-	TRBJ2-2	-	CASRLETNTGELFF	TGCGCCAGCAGATTAGAAACGAACACCGGGGAGCTGTTTTTT
TRBV5-5	-	TRBJ1-2	-	CASSGGLGNYGYTF	TGTGCCAGCAGCGGAGGTCTGGGGAACTATGGCTACACCTTC
TRBV27	-	TRBJ1-5	-	CASSLSAGAGNQPQHF	TGTGCCAGCAGTTTATCGGCGGGGGCTGGCAATCAGCCCCAGCATTTT
TRBV6-1	-	TRBJ2-6	few	CASREITGAGANVLTF	TGTGCCAGCAGGGAAATAACAGGCGCCGGGGCCAACGTCCTGACTTTC